The clone carrying this TCR beta chain was seen a few times. What it binds is unknown. These data come from a study of blood T cells in healthy people across ages. With a J-beta primer mix and a sample-barcoded 5' primer, a second PCR ran about 7 to 12 cycles. Every cDNA molecule bore a tag from a template-switch adaptor containing 12 random nucleotides. TCRdb reprocessed the 5' RACE reads via MiXCR and lists one record per CDR3 protein. In the table there are fewer than 800,000 distinct CDR3 sequences, roughly 32% of which are singletons. Study results and limitations: Naive CD4+ cell counts and diversity both ran higher in long-lived than in aged donors.

Per the germline V gene, CDR1 is SQVTM and CDR2 is ANQGSEA. CDR3 length: 16 amino acids. The V and J ends lost 5 bases and 0 bases respectively, with 14 bases between them. The sample taken for sequencing was blood. This TCR was sampled from a woman aged 80 or older in good health. The chain couples TRBV29-1 to TRBJ2-6, with D perhaps TRBD1 (8 bases). CDR3 bases: TGCAGCGTTAGTTACAGGGGGGGCTCTGGGGCCAACGTCCTGACTTTC. This codes for CSVSYRGGSGANVLTF.